Below are 18 T cell receptor beta chains sequenced from a single sample in a study of glioma-infiltrating T cells (dated by TCRdb to 2016 to 2018). Sequenced on an Illumina MiSeq. The iRepertoire nested amplicon-rescue multiplex PCR (arm-PCR) platform was used to amplify TCR alpha and beta CDR3 regions from RNA. The public sequencing data were trimmed at Q25 with fastp and processed into clonotypes with MiXCR by TCRdb, which kept only in-frame beta chains. Here each entry gathers all rows of one CDR3 protein and keeps the most common genes and DNA. The sample yields some 150,000 distinct CDR3 sequences; 35% to 50% were counted once. Of the sample, roughly 20% falls within the top ten clones. Input material: glioma tissue, nonneoplastic brain tissue, or PBMCs (not recorded which). Receptor source: a human donor with low-grade glioma or glioblastoma, undergoing nonglioma brain surgery, or in good health (not recorded which).

Details on this clonotype: A much larger clonotype is one base distant, so this may be a read error. This chain uses TRBV7-4 with TRBJ1-1; D uncertain. Germline V lookup: CDR1 SGHVT, CDR2 SQSDAQ. Between the trimmed V and J ends, which lost 6 bases and 0 bases, there was a span of 5 bases. The CDR3 runs to 12 residues. CDR3 nucleotides: TGTGCCAGCAGTTTAATGAACACTGAAGCTTTCTTT. Amino acids: CASSLMNTEAFF.

This clonotype is a singleton in its sample. The CDR3 bases are TGTGCCATCAGTGAATCTCCGGGACAGGGAACGAACACCGGGGAGCTGTTTTTT. It is translated as CAISESPGQGTNTGELFF. The chain recombines TRBV10-3 with TRBJ2-2, with 9 positions matching TRBD1. Trimming cost V 3 bases and J 0 bases; bases outside gene matches: 8. There are 18 residues in the CDR3. CDR1 is ENHRY and CDR2 is SYGVKD in the germline V gene.

This clonotype came up once. The chain carries TRBV7-2 and TRBJ1-5; D ambiguous. The V gene's germline CDR1 is SGHTA and CDR2 FQGNSA. The CDR3 runs to 13 residues. With 6 bases removed from V and 2 bases from J, the gap between germline ends came to 8 bases. The CDR3 sequence is CASRPWGNQPQHF. CDR3 nucleotide sequence: TGTGCCAGCAGACCTTGGGGCAATCAGCCCCAGCATTTT.

The table lists this clonotype with a few counts. The V call is TRBV15, the J call TRBJ1-4; 7 positions match TRBD1. V shed 0 bases and J 8 bases; nucleotides not matched to a gene: 3. Germline loops: CDR1 LNHNV, CDR2 YYDKDF (reference sequence). The CDR3 has 14 residues. CDR3 in amino acids: CATSREPRGEKLFF. In DNA form, the CDR3 reads TGTGCCACCAGCAGAGAACCCAGGGGGGAAAAACTGTTTTTT.

This clonotype was seen more than once but under ten times. The V call is TRBV7-2, the J call TRBJ2-5, with 8 bases fitting TRBD2. Germline V lookup: CDR1 SGHTA, CDR2 FQGNSA. Trimming at V came to 2 bases and at J to 6 bases, leaving 11 bases not matched to a gene. This CDR3 region has 16 residues. The chain's CDR3 is CASSLSTSGLLQTQYF. CDR3 DNA: TGTGCCAGCAGCTTAAGTACTAGCGGTCTTTTACAGACCCAGTACTTC. The full variable domain, with the rest looked up from reference TRBV7-2 and TRBJ2-5, is GAGVSQSPSNKVTEKGKDVELRCDPISGHTALYWYRQSLGQGLEFLIYFQGNSAPDKSGLPSDRFSAERTGGSVSTLTIQRTQQEDSAVYLCASSLSTSGLLQTQYFGPGTRLLVL.

V gene TRBV6-2 or TRBV6-3 combines with J gene TRBJ1-5; no clear D. Looked up from germline, CDR1 is MNHEY and CDR2 is SVGEGT. The germline V and J ends were trimmed by 0 bases and 4 bases, with 10 bases remaining between them. The CDR3 consists of 15 residues. DNA of the CDR3: TGTGCCAGCAGTTACTCGGTGTATGGTAATCAGCCCCAGCATTTT. Translation gives CASSYSVYGNQPQHF.

The chain carries TRBV7-9 and TRBJ2-3, with 8 bases matching TRBD1. This CDR3 is built from 15 residues. Germline loops: CDR1 SEHNR, CDR2 FQNEAQ (reference sequence). V trimming: 7 bases; J trimming: 4 bases; junction bases outside the gene matches: 10. The CDR3, as DNA: TGTGCCAGCATCCCACCGGGACAGGCGTCAGATACGCAGTATTTT. It yields the protein CASIPPGQASDTQYF.

A word on this clonotype: A much larger clone lies one base from this, so it may be a read error. The V call is TRBV6-2 or TRBV6-3, the J call TRBJ2-7; 9 bases are shared with TRBD2. Unmatched junction bases numbered 9, after V lost 4 bases and J lost 8 bases. This CDR3 has 14 residues. Germline CDR1 reads MNHEY; CDR2 reads SVGEGT. CDR3 nucleotides: TGTGCCAGCAGTTCAGCGGGGGGACCTCGCAAGCAGTACTTC. It encodes CASSSAGGPRKQYF.

This clonotype was seen ten or more times. The chain recombines TRBV6-1 with TRBJ2-5; no reliable D call. Germline assignment: CDR1 MNHNS and CDR2 SASEGT. Trimming cost V 5 bases and J 7 bases, with 5 bases left between them. The CDR3 extends over 10 amino acids. The CDR3 loop reads CASSHGTQYF. In DNA form, the CDR3 reads TGTGCCAGCAGTCATGGGACCCAGTACTTC.

This sequence joins TRBV6-5 and TRBJ2-2; 10 bases are a match to TRBD1. This CDR3 region has 17 residues. The trim removed 4 bases at V and 4 bases at J, leaving 9 bases unmatched. The V gene's germline CDR1 is MNHEY and CDR2 SVGAGI. CDR3 loop: CASSWFRQGAPTGELFF. The CDR3 nucleotides read TGTGCCAGCAGTTGGTTTAGACAGGGGGCGCCCACCGGGGAGCTGTTTTTT.

This clonotype was counted at least ten times. The J gene is TRBJ2-1, the V gene TRBV6-1; D possibly corresponds to TRBD1 (5 bases). V was trimmed by 6 bases and J by 8 bases, leaving 20 bases between them. The germline CDR1 and CDR2 sequences are MNHNS and SASEGT. The CDR3 spans 15 residues. CDR3 coding DNA: TGTGCCAGCAGCCGAGACAGCCCGCTTGGCTATGAGCAGTTCTTC. Translation gives CASSRDSPLGYEQFF.

The chain links TRBV27 to TRBJ1-5; tentatively, D is TRBD1 (5 bases). Germline V gene data show CDR1 as MNHEY and CDR2 as SMNVEV (reference sequence). This CDR3 has 14 amino acids. Deletions cut 5 bases from V and 4 bases from J, with 12 bases between. CDR3 DNA: TGTGCCAGCAGTCATCAGGGTAATAATCAGCCCCAGCATTTT. This codes for CASSHQGNNQPQHF.

The chain recombines TRBV4-1 with TRBJ2-1; 8 bases map to TRBD2. J gave up 5 bases and V 6 bases, and 12 bases lay outside the gene matches. The CDR3 consists of 16 residues. The germline V gene encodes CDR1 MGHRA and CDR2 YSYEKL. This CDR3 reads CASRPASGSTDNEQFF. The CDR3 region has the DNA TGCGCCAGCAGACCAGCGAGCGGGAGTACCGACAATGAGCAGTTCTTC.

The V call is TRBV4-1, the J call TRBJ1-1; possible D gene TRBD1, 5 bases. Germline-derived CDR1 and CDR2 are MGHRA and YSYEKL. The CDR3 consists of 14 residues. Trimming cost V 8 bases and J 5 bases, with 18 bases left between them. The DNA of the CDR3 is TGCGCCAGCGGCCCGGCAGGGCTTGGGACTGAAGCTTTCTTT. Translated: CASGPAGLGTEAFF.

CDR3 DNA: TGTGCCAGCAGCTTAGCAGGGAACTCTGGAAACACCATATATTTT. It encodes CASSLAGNSGNTIYF. The rearrangement links TRBV7-2 to TRBJ1-3; D uncertain. This CDR3 has 15 residues. Looked up from germline, CDR1 is SGHTA and CDR2 is FQGNSA. Trimming cost V 0 bases and J 0 bases, with 6 bases left between them.

The J gene is TRBJ1-3, the V gene TRBV30; maybe TRBD1 (6 bases). This CDR3 has 13 amino acids. Germline CDR1 reads GTSNPN; CDR2 reads SVGIG (reference sequence). V was shortened by 2 bases and J by 1 base, with 6 bases between the two germline ends. CDR3 in amino acids: CAWSTGSGNTIYF. In DNA form, the CDR3 reads TGTGCCTGGAGTACAGGGTCTGGAAACACCATATATTTT.

The rearrangement links TRBV29-1 to TRBJ1-1; possibly TRBD1 for D (6 bases). Germline V lookup: CDR1 SQVTM, CDR2 ANQGSEA. This CDR3 has 13 amino acids. V lost 3 bases and J 5 bases, leaving 13 bases between the germline ends. The CDR3 DNA is TGCAGCGTTGATTCCGGGGGCGGGACTGAAGCTTTCTTT. Amino acid sequence: CSVDSGGGTEAFF.

Turning to this clonotype: The missing conserved phenylalanine or tryptophan at the end of this CDR3 makes a read error likely. V gene TRBV27 combines with J gene TRBJ1-1; 10 positions match TRBD1. The trim removed 6 bases at V and 3 bases at J, leaving 7 bases unmatched. The CDR3 is 15 residues long. The germline V gene has CDR1 MNHEY and CDR2 SMNVEV (reference sequence). CDR3 DNA: TGTGCCAGCAGGCGTAGACAGGGGGCTGACACTGAAGCTTTCTCT. Translated: CASRRRQGADTEAFS.